Listed here are 16 T cell receptor beta chains from one sample, sequenced in a study of blood T cell repertoires in COVID-19. Assay used: immunoSEQ multiplex PCR; TCRdb lists only in-frame clones, some missing. The sample has some 110,000 clones, about nine tenths seen once; the top ten hold about 4.5%. The sample taken for sequencing was peripheral blood. These receptors all come from a man aged 40-49 years with acute or convalescent COVID-19.

The chain joins TRBV20-1 to TRBJ1-2; unclear D gene. V lost 3 bases, J lost 4 bases, and 18 bases lay in between. The CDR3 length is 15 residues. Germline CDR1 and CDR2: DFQATT and SNEGSKA (reference sequence). DNA of the CDR3: TGCAGTGCTAGTCCGCACGGACTGTCGGGCTATGGCTACACCTTC. It specifies CSASPHGLSGYGYTF.

The chain joins TRBV13 to TRBJ2-2; a possible D gene is TRBD1 (5 bases). Trimming left V 0 bases short and J 4 bases short, with 18 bases between. The V gene's germline CDR1 is PRHDT and CDR2 FYEKMQ (reference sequence). This CDR3 has 18 residues. CDR3 in DNA: TGTGCCAGCAGCTTAGGCTTCACGTTAGGGGCTGGCACCGGGGAGCTGTTTTTT. It yields the protein CASSLGFTLGAGTGELFF.

This clone has only one observation. The chain links TRBV6-5 to TRBJ2-7; 7 nucleotides line up with TRBD1. V shed 6 bases and J 0 bases; nucleotides not matched to a gene: 8. CDR1 is MNHEY, CDR2 SVGAGI, per germline. The CDR3 covers 15 residues. Written as DNA, the CDR3 is TGTGCCAGCAGAAAAGCCTGGGACAGCTCCTACGAGCAGTACTTC. Its protein is CASRKAWDSSYEQYF.

The CDR3 DNA is TGTGCCAGCAGTTGGGGGACAGGAACGATAGTAACTGAAGCTTTCTTT. Protein: CASSWGTGTIVTEAFF. The chain recombines TRBV27 with TRBJ1-1, with TRBD1 matching over 8 bases. Germline assignment: CDR1 MNHEY and CDR2 SMNVEV (reference sequence). Trimming cost V 4 bases and J 5 bases; bases outside gene matches: 12. The CDR3 is 16 amino acids.

The J gene is TRBJ1-2, the V gene TRBV7-2; 7 nucleotides line up with TRBD1. Unmatched junction bases numbered 8, after V lost 5 bases and J lost 8 bases. Germline V lookup: CDR1 SGHTA, CDR2 FQGNSA. The CDR3 runs 13 residues. The CDR3 is CASSPEGAQGYTF. DNA for the CDR3: TGTGCCAGCAGCCCCGAGGGGGCGCAGGGCTACACCTTC.

The rearrangement joins TRBV7-9 to TRBJ1-2; possibly TRBD1 for D (6 bases). The CDR3 has 13 amino acids. The V gene's germline CDR1 is SEHNR and CDR2 FQNEAQ (reference sequence). V dropped 5 bases and J dropped 8 bases, with 15 bases sitting between them. The CDR3 here is CASSPSGGWGYTF. CDR3 nucleotides: TGTGCCAGCAGCCCATCGGGGGGCTGGGGCTACACCTTC.

This clone was counted a single time. V gene TRBV5-4 combines with J gene TRBJ1-3; D gene ambiguous. The V gene's germline CDR1 is SGHNT and CDR2 YYREEE (reference sequence). CDR3 length equals 16 residues. V lost 3 bases and J 0 bases, leaving 13 bases between the germline ends. CDR3 nucleotides: TGTGCCAGCAGCTCCCGCGTCGGAGTCTCTGGAAACACCATATATTTT. Protein: CASSSRVGVSGNTIYF.

This sequence joins TRBV24-1 and TRBJ2-3; TRBD1 might be the D (6 bases). Germline assignment: CDR1 KGHDR and CDR2 SFDVKD. The CDR3 is 15 residues long. V dropped 0 bases and J dropped 5 bases, with 11 bases sitting between them. CDR3 bases: TGTGCCACCAGTGATTTGGGTGGGACACGAGATACGCAGTATTTT. Its translation is CATSDLGGTRDTQYF.

This sequence joins TRBV27 and TRBJ2-3; D is ambiguous. V lost 5 bases to trimming and J lost 4 bases, with 13 bases between them. Germline-derived CDR1 and CDR2 are MNHEY and SMNVEV (reference sequence). The CDR3 is made up of 14 amino acids. The CDR3 DNA follows: TGTGCCAGCAGTCTAGGTCTCAGTTCAGATACGCAGTATTTT. Residues: CASSLGLSSDTQYF.

This chain uses TRBV19 with TRBJ1-5; 10 bases line up with TRBD1. V shed 5 bases and J 7 bases; nucleotides not matched to a gene: 8. The CDR3 is made up of 15 amino acids. CDR1 and CDR2 from the germline V gene are LNHDA and SQIVND (reference sequence). CDR3 nucleotides: TGTGCCAGTAGTGTGACCGGACAGGGGGGGCAGCCCCAGCATTTT. It specifies CASSVTGQGGQPQHF. Variable domain in full (rest from reference TRBV19 and TRBJ1-5): DGGITQSPKYLFRKEGQNVTLSCEQNLNHDAMYWYRQDPGQGLRLIYYSQIVNDFQKGDIAEGYSVSREKKESFPLTVTSAQKNPTAFYLCASSVTGQGGQPQHFGDGTRLSIL.

J is TRBJ2-5 and V is TRBV11-2, with 8 bases fitting TRBD2. CDR3 length equals 17 residues. Trimming at V came to 4 bases and at J to 5 bases, leaving 15 bases not matched to a gene. In germline, CDR1 is SGHAT, CDR2 FQNNGV. DNA of the CDR3: TGTGCCAGCAGCTCCCCCGGGACTAGAAGTCGTTTGGAGACCCAGTACTTC. This encodes CASSSPGTRSRLETQYF.

A few counts support this clone. V is TRBV2 and J is TRBJ2-1, with D hard to call. The CDR3 is 12 residues long. CDR1 is SNHLY, CDR2 FYNNEI, per germline. V was shortened by 6 bases and J by 6 bases, with 9 bases between the two germline ends. The CDR3 sequence is CASSRTANEQFF. CDR3 bases: TGTGCCAGCAGCCGCACAGCCAATGAGCAGTTCTTC.

The genes are TRBV9 and TRBJ1-3, with 8 bases that match TRBD1. Germline assignment: CDR1 SGDLS and CDR2 YYNGEE. V lost 3 bases to trimming and J lost 3 bases; unmatched junction nucleotides: 17. The CDR3 totals 19 residues. The CDR3 here is CASSARQGFKLDDGNTIYF. The CDR3 coding sequence is TGTGCCAGCAGCGCTCGACAGGGGTTTAAGTTGGATGATGGAAACACCATATATTTT.

The chain employs TRBV15 and TRBJ2-5, with TRBD2 identical over 8 bases. The CDR3 has 15 amino acids. Trimming at V came to 5 bases and at J to 5 bases, leaving 10 bases not matched to a gene. The V gene's germline CDR1 is LNHNV and CDR2 YYDKDF (reference sequence). The CDR3 region is CATSASLVAGETQYF. In DNA form, the CDR3 reads TGTGCCACCAGCGCCTCTTTAGTAGCGGGGGAGACCCAGTACTTC.

The rearrangement links TRBV12-5 to TRBJ1-5; TRBD1 agrees at 11 bases. This CDR3 spans 14 amino acids. Per germline, CDR1 LGHNT and CDR2 FRNRAP. V was pared by 6 bases and J by 6 bases, with 4 bases of the junction left unmatched. The CDR3 DNA reads TGTGCTAGTGGCTGGACAGGGGGCGGTCAGCCCCAGCATTTT. Its translation: CASGWTGGGQPQHF.

This rearrangement joins TRBV10-3 to TRBJ1-1; possibly TRBD1 for D (6 bases). V was pared by 4 bases and J by 1 base, with 13 bases between. The length of the CDR3 is 15 residues. CDR1 is ENHRY, CDR2 SYGVKD, per germline. CDR3 protein: CAISGGMTGNTEAFF. CDR3 nucleotides: TGTGCCATCAGTGGGGGGATGACAGGGAACACTGAAGCTTTCTTT.